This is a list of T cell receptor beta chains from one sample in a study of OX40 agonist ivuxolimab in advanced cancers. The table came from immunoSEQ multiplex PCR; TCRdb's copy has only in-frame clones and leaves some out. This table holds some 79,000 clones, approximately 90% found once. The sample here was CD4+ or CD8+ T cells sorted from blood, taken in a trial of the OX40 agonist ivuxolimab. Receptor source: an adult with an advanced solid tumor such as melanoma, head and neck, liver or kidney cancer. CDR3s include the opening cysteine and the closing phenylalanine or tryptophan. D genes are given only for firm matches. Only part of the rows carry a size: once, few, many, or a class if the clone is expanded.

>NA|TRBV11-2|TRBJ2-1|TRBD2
TGTGCCAGCTCCCGACTAGCGGGAGGCAATGAGCAGTTCTTC
CASSRLAGGNEQFF
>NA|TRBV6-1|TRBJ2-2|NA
TGTGCCAGCAGCCCAATCCGGCGGGGAGGGGAGCTGTTTTTT
CASSPIRRGGELFF
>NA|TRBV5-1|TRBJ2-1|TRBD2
TGCGCCAGCAGCTTGGTACTAGCGGGAGGAAACAATGAGCAGTTCTTC
CASSLVLAGGNNEQFF
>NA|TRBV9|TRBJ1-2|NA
TGTGCCAGCAGCGAGTCGGTGCAGGGTGTCGGGAGGTATGGCTACACCTTC
CASSESVQGVGRYGYTF
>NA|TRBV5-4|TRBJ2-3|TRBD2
TGTGCCAGCAGTCCCGGACTAGCGGGAGGGCAATTAGATACGCAGTATTTT
CASSPGLAGGQLDTQYF
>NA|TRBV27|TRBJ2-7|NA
TGTGCCAGCAGTGTTTCTTGGACAGAATCCGAGCAGTACTTC
CASSVSWTESEQYF
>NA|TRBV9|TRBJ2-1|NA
TGTGCCAGACGGCGGAAGACTCGCTCCTACAATGAGCAGTTCTTC
CARRRKTRSYNEQFF
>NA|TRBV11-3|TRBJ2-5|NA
TGTGCCAGCAGCTCGGTAGGGGGGAGTGAGACCCAGTACTTC
CASSSVGGSETQYF
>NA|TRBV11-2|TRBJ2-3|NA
TGTGCCAGCAGCTTAGAAATAGATACGCAGTATTTT
CASSLEIDTQYF
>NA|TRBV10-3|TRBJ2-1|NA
TGTGCCATCAGTGAGCGGAGGACAGTTCATGAGCAGTTCTTC
CAISERRTVHEQFF
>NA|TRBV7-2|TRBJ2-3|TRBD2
TGTGCCAGCAGCCAGGGGGGAGCGGGAGGGTCAGATACGCAGTATTTT
CASSQGGAGGSDTQYF
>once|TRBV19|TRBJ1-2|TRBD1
TGTGCCAGTAGTACCAGACAGGGGCATTATGGCTACACCTTC
CASSTRQGHYGYTF
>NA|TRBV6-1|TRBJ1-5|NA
TGTGCCAGCAGTAAAAATACAGGGAATCAGCCCCAGCATTTT
CASSKNTGNQPQHF
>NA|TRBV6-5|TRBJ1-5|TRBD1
TGTGCCAGCAGTTCGGACAGGGGTCCGCAGCCCCAGCATTTT
CASSSDRGPQPQHF
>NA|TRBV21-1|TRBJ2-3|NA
TGTGCCAGCAGTTTGGGCGGGAGCACAGATACGCAGTATTTT
CASSLGGSTDTQYF
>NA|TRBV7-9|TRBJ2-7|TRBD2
TGTGCCAGCAGCCCGCGAGGGACTAGCGGGTTGAGCGAGCAGTACTTC
CASSPRGTSGLSEQYF
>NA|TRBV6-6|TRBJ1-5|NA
TGTGCCAGCAGTTACACCAGCAATCAGCCCCAGCATTTT
CASSYTSNQPQHF
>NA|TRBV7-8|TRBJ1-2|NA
TGTGCCAGCAGCTTAGTCGTGGGGATGGGTGGCTACACCTTC
CASSLVVGMGGYTF
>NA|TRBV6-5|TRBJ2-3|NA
TGTGCCAGCAGTTGGTTAGGGCCGGCAGATACGCAGTATTTT
CASSWLGPADTQYF
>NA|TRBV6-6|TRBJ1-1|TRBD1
TGTGCCAGCAGTTCGGGGACAGGGGGCCGCACTGAAGCTTTCTTT
CASSSGTGGRTEAFF
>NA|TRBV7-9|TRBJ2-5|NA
TGTGCCAGCAGCTTAGCGGGACCAGAGACCCAGTACTTC
CASSLAGPETQYF
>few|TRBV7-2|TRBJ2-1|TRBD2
TGTGCCAGCAGCCCGATGACTAGCAGCAATGAGCAGTTCTTC
CASSPMTSSNEQFF
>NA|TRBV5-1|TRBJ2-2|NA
TGCGCCAGCCGCCCCCGAGGTAGCGGAGACACCGGGGAGCTGTTTTTT
CASRPRGSGDTGELFF
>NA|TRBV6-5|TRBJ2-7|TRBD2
TGTGCCAGCAGTACGTTGACTAGCGGCAAAAACGAGCAGTACTTC
CASSTLTSGKNEQYF
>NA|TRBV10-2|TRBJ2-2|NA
TGCGCCAGCAGCCCTCAGGGGCAGGCGGGCACCGGGGAGCTGTTTTTT
CASSPQGQAGTGELFF
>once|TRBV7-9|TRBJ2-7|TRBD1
TGTGCCAGCAGCTTAATCGGGACAGGGAGATACGAGCAGTACTTC
CASSLIGTGRYEQYF
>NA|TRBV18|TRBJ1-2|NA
TGTGCCAGCTCACTTCGGGGCATCGTTGATGGCTACACCTTC
CASSLRGIVDGYTF
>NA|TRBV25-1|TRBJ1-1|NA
TGTGCCAGCAGCAAAGACAGGTTGAACACTGAAGCTTTCTTT
CASSKDRLNTEAFF
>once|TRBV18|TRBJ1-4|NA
TGTGCCAGCTCACCGGTGGAGGGAACTAATGAAAAACTGTTTTTT
CASSPVEGTNEKLFF
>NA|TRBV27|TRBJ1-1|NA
TGTGCCAGCAGTTCACAGGGTCTGACTGAAGCTTTCTTT
CASSSQGLTEAFF
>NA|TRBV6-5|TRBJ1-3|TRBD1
TGTGCCAGCAGTTCAGGACAGGGACGTGGAAACACCATATATTTT
CASSSGQGRGNTIYF
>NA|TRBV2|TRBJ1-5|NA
TGTGCCAGCACCATATTCCCCGATAGCAATCAGCCCCAGCATTTT
CASTIFPDSNQPQHF
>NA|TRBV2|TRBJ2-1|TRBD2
TGTGCCAGCAGTAAAAGCGGGGCCTCCTACAATGAGCAGTTCTTC
CASSKSGASYNEQFF
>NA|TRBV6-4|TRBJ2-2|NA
TGTGCCAGCAGTCTTGGAGGGACCGGGGAGCTGTTTTTT
CASSLGGTGELFF
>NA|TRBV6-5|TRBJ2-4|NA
TGTGCCAGCAGTTACTCGCTAGCCTCAAGGATTCAGTACTTC
CASSYSLASRIQYF
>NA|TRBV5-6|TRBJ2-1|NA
TGTGCCAGCAGCCTCATACAAAGCTCCTACAATGAGCAGTTCTTC
CASSLIQSSYNEQFF
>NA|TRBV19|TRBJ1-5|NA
TGTGCCAGTAGTCTCAGGGGTCAGCCCCAGCATTTT
CASSLRGQPQHF
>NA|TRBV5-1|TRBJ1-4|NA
TGCGCCAGTCAACCTTCGCCTGCAACTAATGAAAAACTGTTTTTT
CASQPSPATNEKLFF
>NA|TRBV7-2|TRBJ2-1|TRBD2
TGTGCCAGCAGCGCACGACTAGCGGGAGCTGGGGGTGAGCAGTTCTTC
CASSARLAGAGGEQFF
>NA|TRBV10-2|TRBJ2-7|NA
TGCGCCAGCACTACACAGGGTTCCTACGAGCAGTACTTC
CASTTQGSYEQYF
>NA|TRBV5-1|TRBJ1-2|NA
TGCGCCAGCAGCTTGGATCCGGCAGCAGACTATGGCTACACCTTC
CASSLDPAADYGYTF
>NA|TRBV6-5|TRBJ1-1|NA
TGTGCCAGCAGCCCCGCAGGGCGGGGAACTGAAGCTTTCTTT
CASSPAGRGTEAFF
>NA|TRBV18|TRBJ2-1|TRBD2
TGTGCCAGCTCACCGGCTAGCGGTACCTACAATGAGCAGTTCTTC
CASSPASGTYNEQFF
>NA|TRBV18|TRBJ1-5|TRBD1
TGTGCCAGCTCCCTAGGACAGGGGAATCAGCCCCAGCATTTT
CASSLGQGNQPQHF
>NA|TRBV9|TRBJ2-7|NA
TGTGCCAGCAGCGTAGGAGCTAACTACGAGCAGTACTTC
CASSVGANYEQYF
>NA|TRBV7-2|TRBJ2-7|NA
TGTGCCAGCAGCTTAGTTCGGCAGGCGGCTTACGAGCAGTACTTC
CASSLVRQAAYEQYF
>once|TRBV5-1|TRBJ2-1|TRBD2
TGCGCCAGCAGCCACACCGGGACTAGCGGTTACAATGAGCAGTTCTTC
CASSHTGTSGYNEQFF
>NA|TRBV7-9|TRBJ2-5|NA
TGTGCCAGCACCCCCGGGTACCAAGAGACCCAGTACTTC
CASTPGYQETQYF
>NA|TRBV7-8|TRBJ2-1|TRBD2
TGTGCCAGCAGCTTTAGCCAGGTACTAGCGGGAGTATGGTTCTTC
CASSFSQVLAGVWFF
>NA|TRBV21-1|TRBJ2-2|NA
TGTGCCAGCAGCAAAGACTCGGGAAGAGATAACACCGGGGAGCTGTTTTTT
CASSKDSGRDNTGELFF
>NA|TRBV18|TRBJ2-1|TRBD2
TGTGCCAGCTCACGCTTACTAGCGGGAGGATACAATGAGCAGTTCTTC
CASSRLLAGGYNEQFF
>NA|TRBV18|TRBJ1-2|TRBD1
TGTGCCAGCTCACAAGGACAGGGGGTGTATGGCTACACCTTC
CASSQGQGVYGYTF
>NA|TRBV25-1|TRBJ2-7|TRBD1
TGTGCCAGCAGTCTTACCGGCGGGACAGGGGGCTACGAGCAGTACTTC
CASSLTGGTGGYEQYF
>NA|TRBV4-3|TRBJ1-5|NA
TGCGCCAGCAGCCAAGATCTGGGGCCGCGGCAGCCCCAGCATTTT
CASSQDLGPRQPQHF